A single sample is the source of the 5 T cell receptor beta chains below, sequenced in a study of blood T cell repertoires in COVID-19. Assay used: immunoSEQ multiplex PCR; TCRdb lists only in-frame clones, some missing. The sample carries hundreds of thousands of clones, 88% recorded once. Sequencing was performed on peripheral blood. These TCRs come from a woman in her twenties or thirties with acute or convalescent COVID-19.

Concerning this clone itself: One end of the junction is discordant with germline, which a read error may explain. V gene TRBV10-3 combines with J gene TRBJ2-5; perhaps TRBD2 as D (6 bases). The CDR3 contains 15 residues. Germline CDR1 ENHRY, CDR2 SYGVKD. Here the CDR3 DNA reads TGTGCCTTCAGTAATGCGGGACGGAAGCAAGAGACCCAGTACTTC. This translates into CAFSNAGRKQETQYF.

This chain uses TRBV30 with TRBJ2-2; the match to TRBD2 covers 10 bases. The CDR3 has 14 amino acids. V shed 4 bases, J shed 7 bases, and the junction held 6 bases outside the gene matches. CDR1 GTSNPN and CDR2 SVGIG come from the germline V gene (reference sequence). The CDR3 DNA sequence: TGTGCCTGGACCCCAGCGGGAGGGGGCGGGGAGCTGTTTTTT. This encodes CAWTPAGGGGELFF.

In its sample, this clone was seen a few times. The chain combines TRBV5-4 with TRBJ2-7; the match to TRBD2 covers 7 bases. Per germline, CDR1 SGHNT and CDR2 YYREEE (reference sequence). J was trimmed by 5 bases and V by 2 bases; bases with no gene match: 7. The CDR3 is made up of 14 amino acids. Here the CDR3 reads CASSFGGRVDEQYF. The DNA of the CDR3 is TGTGCCAGCAGCTTCGGCGGGAGAGTCGACGAGCAGTACTTC. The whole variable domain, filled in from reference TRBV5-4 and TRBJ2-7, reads ETGVTQSPTHLIKTRGQQVTLRCSSQSGHNTVSWYQQALGQGPQFIFQYYREEENGRGNFPPRFSGLQFPNYSSELNVNALELDDSALYLCASSFGGRVDEQYFGPGTRLTVT.

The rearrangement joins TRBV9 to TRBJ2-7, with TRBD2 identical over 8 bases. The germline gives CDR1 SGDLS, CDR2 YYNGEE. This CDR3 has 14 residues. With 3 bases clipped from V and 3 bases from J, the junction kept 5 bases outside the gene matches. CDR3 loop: CASSADGRVYEQYF. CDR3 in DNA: TGTGCCAGCAGCGCGGACGGGAGGGTCTACGAGCAGTACTTC.

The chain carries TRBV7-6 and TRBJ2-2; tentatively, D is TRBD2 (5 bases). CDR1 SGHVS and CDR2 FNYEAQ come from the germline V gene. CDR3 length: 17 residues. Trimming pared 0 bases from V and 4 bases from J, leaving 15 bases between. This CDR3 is CASSLALWEMGTGELFF. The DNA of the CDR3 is TGTGCCAGCAGCTTAGCGCTTTGGGAGATGGGCACCGGGGAGCTGTTTTTT.